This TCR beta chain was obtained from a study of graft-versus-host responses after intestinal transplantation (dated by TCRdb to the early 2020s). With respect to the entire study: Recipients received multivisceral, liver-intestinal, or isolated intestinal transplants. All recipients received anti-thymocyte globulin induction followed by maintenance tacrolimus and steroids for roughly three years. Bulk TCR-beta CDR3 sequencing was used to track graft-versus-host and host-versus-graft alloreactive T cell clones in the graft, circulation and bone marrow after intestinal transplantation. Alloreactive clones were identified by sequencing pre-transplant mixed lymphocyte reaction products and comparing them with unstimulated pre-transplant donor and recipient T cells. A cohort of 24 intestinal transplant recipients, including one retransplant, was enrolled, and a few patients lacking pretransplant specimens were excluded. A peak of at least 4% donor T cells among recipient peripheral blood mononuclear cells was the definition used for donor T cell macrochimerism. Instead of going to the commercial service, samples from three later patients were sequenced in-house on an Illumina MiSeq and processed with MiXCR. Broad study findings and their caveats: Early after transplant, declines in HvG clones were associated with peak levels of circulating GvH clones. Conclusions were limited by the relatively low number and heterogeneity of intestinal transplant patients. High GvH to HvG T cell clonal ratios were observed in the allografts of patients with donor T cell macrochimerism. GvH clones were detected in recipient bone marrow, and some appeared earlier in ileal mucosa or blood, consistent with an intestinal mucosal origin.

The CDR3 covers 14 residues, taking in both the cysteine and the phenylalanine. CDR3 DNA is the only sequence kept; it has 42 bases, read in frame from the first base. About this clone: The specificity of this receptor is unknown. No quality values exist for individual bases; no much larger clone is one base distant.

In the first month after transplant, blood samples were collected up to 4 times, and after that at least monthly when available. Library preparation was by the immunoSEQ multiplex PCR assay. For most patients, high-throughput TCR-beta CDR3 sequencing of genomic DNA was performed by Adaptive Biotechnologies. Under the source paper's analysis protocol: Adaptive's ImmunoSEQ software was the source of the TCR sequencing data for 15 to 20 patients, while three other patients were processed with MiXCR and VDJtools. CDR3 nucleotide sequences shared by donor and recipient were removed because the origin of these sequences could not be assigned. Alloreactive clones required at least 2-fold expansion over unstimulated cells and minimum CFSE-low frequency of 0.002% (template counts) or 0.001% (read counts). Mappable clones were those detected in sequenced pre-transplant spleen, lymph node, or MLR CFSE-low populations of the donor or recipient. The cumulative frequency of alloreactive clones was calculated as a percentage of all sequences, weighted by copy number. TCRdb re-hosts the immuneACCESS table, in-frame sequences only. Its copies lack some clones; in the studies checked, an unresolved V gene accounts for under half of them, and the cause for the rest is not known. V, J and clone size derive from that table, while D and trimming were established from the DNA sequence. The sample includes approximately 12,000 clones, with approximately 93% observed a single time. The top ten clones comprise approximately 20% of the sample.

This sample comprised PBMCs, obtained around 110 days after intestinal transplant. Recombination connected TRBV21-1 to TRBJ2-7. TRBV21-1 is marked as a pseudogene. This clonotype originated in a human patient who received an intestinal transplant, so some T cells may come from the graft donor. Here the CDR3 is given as CASSKRGVSYEQYF. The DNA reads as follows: TGTGCCAGCAGCAAAAGGGGGGTATCCTACGAGCAGTACTTC.